The present T cell receptor beta chain was sequenced within a study of blood T cell repertoires in COVID-19. Study-level information: The samples span acute and convalescent COVID-19 from the United States, Italy and Spain. The cDNA or gDNA used as material had been derived from T cells, B-cell-depleted T cells, or PBMCs.

Sequencing used immunoSEQ multiplex PCR; TCRdb keeps in-frame clones, though not all of them. The profile shows more than 200,000 clones, around four fifths of them singletons. The trim removed 8 bases at V and 5 bases at J, leaving 9 bases unmatched. Germline V lookup: CDR1 ENHRY, CDR2 SYGVKD. This CDR3 region has 14 residues. Material: peripheral blood. The chain couples TRBV10-3 to TRBJ2-3; 8 nucleotides align to TRBD2. The TCR originated in an elderly woman with COVID-19, enrolled during active disease. CDR3 nucleotides: TGTGCCATCGGGGCCGGGGGGGCCTTAGATACGCAGTATTTT. Residues: CAIGAGGALDTQYF.